This entry describes one T cell receptor beta chain. This clonotype has just a few counts. Its antigen remains undetermined. No much larger clone is present one base from it, and per-base qualities are unavailable. The record originates from a study of CD8 T cells in ankylosing spondylitis (dated by TCRdb to about 2017). Turning to the overall study: The study profiled T cell receptor beta repertoires in healthy donors and ankylosing spondylitis patients to find disease-linked TCR variants. The whole study cohort included about a hundred healthy donors and around 24 ankylosing spondylitis patients. Peripheral blood samples were taken, and synovial fluid was additionally collected from ankylosing spondylitis patients. What the study reported, not specific to this receptor: Blood from ankylosing spondylitis patients appeared to be characterized by a TCR beta motif made up of several highly homologous amino acid variants. Some TCR beta motif variants had previously been reported in synovial fluid and blood of reactive arthritis patients, which suggested common disease-initiation mechanisms. The disease-linked clones were reported to be significantly enriched in matched synovial fluid samples from ankylosing spondylitis patients. The disease-linked clones had a CD8+ phenotype and were found at relatively low frequencies in peripheral blood.

Reading the germline V gene gives CDR1 SGHNT and CDR2 YENEEA. V is shortened by 4 bases, J by 6 bases, and the region joining them spans 16 bases. The CDR3, cysteine through phenylalanine, is 15 amino acids long. CDR3 DNA only is kept here, 45 bases in frame from base 1. Sequencing relied on an Illumina HiSeq 2500. Quantitative 5'-RACE with molecular barcodes was used to prepare TCR beta libraries. The original pipeline was this. A new computational method, built on a probabilistic model of VDJ rearrangement, was used to identify disease-linked TCR variants. Using fastp at Q25 and MiXCR, TCRdb reprocessed the public reads and kept productive beta chains. Rows merge per CDR3 protein into single entries with the most common DNA and genes. The V and J calls and clone size are TCRdb's, not the authors'. This sample is represented by hundreds of thousands of distinct CDR3 sequences; about 24% of them were singletons. The biggest ten clones account for about 1% of the sample.

The receptor comes from a male donor with ankylosing spondylitis. This receptor chain uses TRBV11-3 and TRBJ2-1; the D gene identity is not certain. Source material: blood, either unsorted or a sorted T cell fraction (not recorded which). The CDR3 has the sequence CASSSRITVVNEQFF. The DNA reads as follows: TGTGCCAGCAGCTCCCGTATCACCGTTGTCAATGAGCAGTTCTTC.